The 28 T cell receptor beta chains listed next were all sequenced from one sample in a study of CD8 T cells in ankylosing spondylitis. TCRdb passed the 5' RACE reads through MiXCR, listing each CDR3 protein once. Altogether tens of thousands of distinct CDR3 sequences are present, around 6.2% being singletons, with the ten largest covering roughly 12%. Sample: blood, either unsorted or a sorted T cell fraction (not recorded which). These receptors were obtained from a male donor with ankylosing spondylitis or in good health (not recorded which).

This clonotype was observed at least ten times. The V call is TRBV29-1, the J call TRBJ2-5; 10 nucleotides align to TRBD1. V trimming: 7 bases; J trimming: 6 bases; junction bases outside the gene matches: 8. The germline CDR1 and CDR2 sequences are SQVTM and ANQGSEA. There are 13 residues in the CDR3. The CDR3 sequence is CSAVGQGPKTQYF. The CDR3 DNA is TGCAGCGCGGTGGGACAGGGGCCCAAGACCCAGTACTTC.

This clonotype was picked up many times. Because the CDR3's place on the DNA is in doubt, the DNA is left out and the CDR3 is given as listed by TCRdb. The chain recombines TRBV10-3 with TRBJ2-6. The CDR3 has 13 amino acids, counting both end residues. CDR1 is ENHRY, CDR2 SYGVKD, per germline. The chain's CDR3 is CAISEFCANVLTF.

This clonotype came up many times. V gene TRBV11-2 combines with J gene TRBJ2-3; 10 bases line up with TRBD2. V was clipped by 1 base and J by 3 bases; unmatched bases: 7. CDR3 length equals 17 residues. Per the germline V gene, CDR1 is SGHAT and CDR2 is FQNNGV. Here the CDR3 reads CASSLVLAGEGTDTQYF. The CDR3 region has the DNA TGTGCCAGCAGCTTAGTTCTAGCGGGGGAGGGGACAGATACGCAGTATTTT. Together with reference TRBV11-2 and TRBJ2-3, the CDR3 gives the full variable domain: EAGVAQSPRYKIIEKRQSVAFWCNPISGHATLYWYQQILGQGPKLLIQFQNNGVVDDSQLPKDRFSAERLKGVDSTLKIQPAKLEDSAVYLCASSLVLAGEGTDTQYFGPGTRLTVL.

This clonotype was found many times. The chain uses TRBV29-1 and TRBJ1-1, with D perhaps TRBD1 (5 bases). The germline gives CDR1 SQVTM, CDR2 ANQGSEA. Between the trimmed V and J ends, which lost 3 bases and 5 bases, there was a span of 16 bases. This CDR3 has 14 residues. CDR3 DNA: TGCAGCGTTGACCCCCGACGGGAGGGGACTGAAGCTTTCTTT. This sequence encodes CSVDPRREGTEAFF.

This clonotype was picked up many times. The chain joins TRBV5-1 to TRBJ2-1; D gene uncertain. CDR3 length: 13 amino acids. Germline lookup yields CDR1 SGHRS and CDR2 YFSETQ. With 1 base removed from V and 5 bases from J, the gap between germline ends came to 7 bases. The CDR3 DNA follows: TGCGCCAGCAGCTTGACTTATAACAATGAGCAGTTCTTC. Amino acids: CASSLTYNNEQFF.

This clonotype was observed many times. This chain links TRBV12-3 or TRBV12-4 with TRBJ2-1; tentatively, D is TRBD1 (5 bases). This CDR3 has 15 residues. V lost 6 bases, J lost 6 bases, and 18 bases lay in between. The CDR3 reads CASSQGSQGFNEQFF. DNA of the CDR3: TGTGCCAGCAGCCAGGGTTCCCAGGGTTTCAATGAGCAGTTCTTC.

This clonotype was detected many times. At one boundary the junction diverges from the germline segment, which might be a read error. The CDR3: CCARGGVRGVSNQPQHF. The DNA for the CDR3 is TGCTGTGCTAGAGGGGGAGTTAGAGGAGTTAGCAATCAGCCCCAGCATTTT. This rearrangement joins TRBV20-1 to TRBJ1-5, with a possible D match to TRBD1 (6 bases). The CDR3 extends over 17 amino acids. Germline V gene lookup returns CDR1 DFQATT and CDR2 SNEGSKA (reference sequence).

This clonotype was seen repeatedly, ten times or more. The V gene is TRBV9, the J gene TRBJ2-1, with D unresolved. The CDR3 is made up of 16 amino acids. Per the germline V gene, CDR1 is SGDLS and CDR2 is YYNGEE. V lost 2 bases, J lost 2 bases, and 14 bases lay in between. Written as DNA, the CDR3 is TGTGCCAGCAGCGTTTTAGGACGGGTAACCTACAATGAGCAGTTCTTC. Translation: CASSVLGRVTYNEQFF.

Many counts were recorded for this clonotype. V usage is TRBV7-2 and J usage is TRBJ2-7; TRBD2 is a possible D gene (6 bases). Germline loops: CDR1 SGHTA, CDR2 FQGNSA. The V end was cut by 1 base, the J end by 3 bases, with 13 bases between. This CDR3 has 15 amino acids. CDR3 DNA: TGTGCCAGCAGCTTAGGTGTGCAGGAGGGCTACGAGCAGTACTTC. This sequence encodes CASSLGVQEGYEQYF.

This clonotype was observed many times. The chain links TRBV13 to TRBJ2-5; D may be TRBD1 or TRBD2 (5 bases each). This CDR3 comprises 15 residues. Looked up from germline, CDR1 is PRHDT and CDR2 is FYEKMQ (reference sequence). V lost 5 bases to trimming and J lost 1 base, with 14 bases between them. The CDR3 nucleotides are TGTGCCAGCAGCCTCTTTCCAGGGACCCAAGAGACCCAGTACTTC. Protein sequence: CASSLFPGTQETQYF.

This clonotype was seen many times. The rearrangement links TRBV29-1 to TRBJ2-1, with D possibly TRBD2 on 6 matching bases. Germline V gives CDR1 SQVTM, CDR2 ANQGSEA. CDR3 length equals 15 residues. The germline V and J ends were trimmed by 4 bases and 0 bases, with 13 bases remaining between them. For the CDR3, the DNA is TGCAGCGTTGCTTCGGGGGTCGGCTCCTACAATGAGCAGTTCTTC. This sequence encodes CSVASGVGSYNEQFF.

This clonotype was detected many times. The J gene is TRBJ2-3, the V gene TRBV19; D unclear. Germline CDR1 and CDR2: LNHDA and SQIVND (reference sequence). V lost 3 bases to trimming and J lost 2 bases, with 6 bases between them. The CDR3 contains 13 residues. The CDR3 spells CASSMVFTDTQYF. CDR3 coding DNA: TGTGCCAGTAGTATGGTTTTCACAGATACGCAGTATTTT.

This chain joins TRBV15 and TRBJ2-2; the match to TRBD2 covers 8 bases. V lost 8 bases, J lost 2 bases, and 10 bases stayed unmatched. The CDR3 spans 16 residues. Germline lookup yields CDR1 LNHNV and CDR2 YYDKDF (reference sequence). CDR3 residues: CATVFTAGGNTGELFF. The DNA of the CDR3 is TGTGCCACCGTTTTTACCGCGGGGGGCAACACCGGGGAGCTGTTTTTT.

This clonotype was counted ten times or more. This chain links TRBV27 with TRBJ2-7; unclear D gene. CDR3 size: 13 residues. Trimming took 6 bases from V and 0 from J, leaving 9 bases between them. Germline V gives CDR1 MNHEY, CDR2 SMNVEV (reference sequence). The CDR3 coding sequence is TGTGCCAGCAGGTTGACTGCCTCCTACGAGCAGTACTTC. It translates to CASRLTASYEQYF.

This clonotype showed up many times. The V gene is TRBV5-1, the J gene TRBJ2-1; tentative D call: TRBD2 (5 bases). CDR1 and CDR2 from the germline V gene are SGHRS and YFSETQ. V dropped 2 bases and J dropped 7 bases, with 10 bases sitting between them. This CDR3 is 13 amino acids long. Here the CDR3 DNA reads TGCGCCAGCAGCTTTGCGACGGGGAATGAGCAGTTCTTC. Residues: CASSFATGNEQFF.

This clonotype was counted at least ten times. The rearrangement links TRBV28 to TRBJ1-1; possibly TRBD1 for D (6 bases). V shed 0 bases and J shed 1 base, with 6 bases lying between them. The CDR3 length is 14 residues. Germline-derived CDR1 and CDR2 are MDHEN and SYDVKM. CDR3 sequence reads: CASSLWGANTEAFF. For the CDR3, the DNA is TGTGCCAGCAGTTTATGGGGGGCGAACACTGAAGCTTTCTTT.

This clonotype came up a few times. This rearrangement joins TRBV6-2 or TRBV6-3 to TRBJ1-1, with a possible D match to TRBD1 (6 bases). The CDR3 extends over 15 amino acids. CDR1 is MNHEY, CDR2 SVGEGT, per germline. Trimming pared 6 bases from V and 4 bases from J, leaving 18 bases between. CDR3 amino acids: CASSYGRGRVTEAFF. The CDR3 DNA sequence: TGTGCCAGCAGCTACGGGCGGGGGCGAGTCACTGAAGCTTTCTTT.

This clonotype was observed many times. The chain joins TRBV10-2 to TRBJ1-2; D is unclear. The CDR3 sequence is 11 residues long. V gave up 4 bases and J gave up 7 bases, with 7 bases separating them. Looked up from germline, CDR1 is WSHSY and CDR2 is SAAADI. CDR3 sequence: CASSAGLGYTF. CDR3 bases: TGCGCCAGCAGTGCCGGACTTGGCTACACCTTC.

This clonotype was detected ten times or more. The chain carries TRBV12-3 or TRBV12-4 and TRBJ1-6, with D perhaps matching TRBD1 (5 bases). The germline V and J ends were trimmed by 3 bases and 7 bases, with 10 bases remaining between them. The CDR3 sequence is 14 residues long. CDR3 amino acids: CASSLGVPNSPLHF. CDR3 DNA sequence: TGTGCCAGCAGTTTGGGGGTACCGAATTCACCCCTCCACTTT.

This clonotype was recorded many times. The CDR3 region is CASSPRAGTGYTEAFF. The CDR3 DNA reads as TGTGCCAGCAGCCCCAGGGCCGGGACAGGGTACACTGAAGCTTTCTTT. The genes are TRBV7-8 and TRBJ1-1; 9 bases are a match to TRBD1. The CDR3 extends over 16 amino acids. Trimming removed 5 bases from V and 3 bases from J; junction bases left unmatched: 10. Germline values: CDR1 SGHVS, CDR2 FQNEAQ.

In its sample, this clonotype was seen many times. V is TRBV20-1 and J is TRBJ2-3; 11 positions match TRBD2. Looked up from germline, CDR1 is DFQATT and CDR2 is SNEGSKA (reference sequence). This CDR3 is 14 amino acids long. The ends lost 4 bases at V and 6 bases at J; junction bases unmatched: 6. Here the CDR3 DNA reads TGCAGTGCTAAGCGACTAGCGGGGCAGGATACGCAGTATTTT. Translation: CSAKRLAGQDTQYF.

This clonotype was detected ten times or more. V usage is TRBV3-1 and J usage is TRBJ2-7; D is uncertain. Germline values: CDR1 LGHDT, CDR2 YNNKEL (reference sequence). V lost 0 bases, J lost 7 bases, and 19 bases lay in between. The CDR3 contains 16 residues. CDR3 amino acids: CASSQDWGLVLGEQYF. CDR3 sequence (DNA): TGTGCCAGCAGCCAAGATTGGGGTTTGGTGTTGGGTGAGCAGTACTTC.

The sample holds many counts of this clonotype. The chain employs TRBV25-1 and TRBJ2-6; D might be TRBD1 (5 bases). This CDR3 spans 19 amino acids. Trimming stripped 0 bases from V and 0 bases from J, with 15 bases between. Germline loops: CDR1 MGHDK, CDR2 SYGVNS. The CDR3 region has the DNA TGTGCCAGCAGTGAATATTACTACAGGAGCACCTCTGGGGCCAACGTCCTGACTTTC. Translated, it gives CASSEYYYRSTSGANVLTF.

Remarks on this clonotype: This may be a read error: a much more frequent sequence differs by one nucleotide. The chain recombines TRBV7-2 with TRBJ2-7; 12 positions match TRBD2. Germline V gives CDR1 SGHTA, CDR2 FQGNSA. This CDR3 spans 18 amino acids. CDR3: CASNLALAGGPSSYEQYF. The CDR3 region has the DNA TGTGCCAGCAACTTAGCGCTAGCGGGGGGGCCTAGCTCCTACGAGCAGTACTTC.

In its sample, this clonotype was seen many times. The chain joins TRBV7-2 to TRBJ2-7; the D gene is possibly TRBD1 (6 bases). Deletions cut 4 bases from V and 3 bases from J, with 10 bases between. Germline lookup yields CDR1 SGHTA and CDR2 FQGNSA. The CDR3 runs to 13 residues. CDR3 loop: CASSSGTHYEQYF. CDR3 sequence (DNA): TGTGCCAGCAGCTCCGGGACACACTACGAGCAGTACTTC.

This clonotype has at least ten counts. The chain couples TRBV2 to TRBJ2-3; TRBD2 agrees at 7 bases. The CDR3 is 14 amino acids. V dropped 7 bases and J dropped 0; count of bases not matched to a gene: 4. Germline CDR1 and CDR2: SNHLY and FYNNEI. The CDR3 region is CASTLAPSTDTQYF. CDR3 nucleotides: TGTGCCAGCACACTAGCGCCTAGCACAGATACGCAGTATTTT.

This clonotype was picked up many times. The chain has TRBV27 and TRBJ2-3, with 9 nucleotides matching TRBD2. Germline loops: CDR1 MNHEY, CDR2 SMNVEV (reference sequence). CDR3 length equals 18 residues. Unmatched junction bases numbered 13, after V lost 1 base and J lost 5 bases. The CDR3: CASSLLGRLAEGVDTQYF. CDR3 coding DNA: TGTGCCAGCAGTTTATTGGGGAGACTAGCGGAGGGGGTAGATACGCAGTATTTT.

The table lists this clonotype with a few counts. CDR3 in amino acids: CASGRRASGVHETQYF. CDR3 coding DNA: TGTGCCAGCGGAAGGAGGGCTAGCGGGGTGCATGAGACCCAGTACTTC. The chain combines TRBV6-1 with TRBJ2-5; 9 nucleotides match TRBD2. Germline loops: CDR1 MNHNS, CDR2 SASEGT. J was trimmed by 5 bases and V by 8 bases; bases with no gene match: 15. This CDR3 is 16 amino acids long.